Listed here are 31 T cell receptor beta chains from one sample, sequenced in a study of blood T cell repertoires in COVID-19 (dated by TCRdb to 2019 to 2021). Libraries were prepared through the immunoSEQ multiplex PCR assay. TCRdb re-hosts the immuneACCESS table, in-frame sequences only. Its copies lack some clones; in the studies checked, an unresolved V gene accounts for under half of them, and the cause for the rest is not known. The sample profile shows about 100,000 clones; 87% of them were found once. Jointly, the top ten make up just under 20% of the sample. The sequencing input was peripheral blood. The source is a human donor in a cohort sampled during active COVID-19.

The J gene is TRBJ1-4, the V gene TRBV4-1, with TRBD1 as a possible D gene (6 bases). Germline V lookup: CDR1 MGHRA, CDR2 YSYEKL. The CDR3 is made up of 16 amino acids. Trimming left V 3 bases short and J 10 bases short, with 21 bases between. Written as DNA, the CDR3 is TGCGCCAGCAGCCATCGAGGTAGGGACAAATCGGGAAAACTGTTTTTT. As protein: CASSHRGRDKSGKLFF.

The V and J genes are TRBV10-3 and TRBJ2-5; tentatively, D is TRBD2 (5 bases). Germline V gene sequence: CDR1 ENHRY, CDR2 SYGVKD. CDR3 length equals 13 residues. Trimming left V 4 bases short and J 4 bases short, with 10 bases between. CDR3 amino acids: CAISVSGGETQYF. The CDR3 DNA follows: TGTGCCATCAGTGTTTCCGGAGGAGAGACCCAGTACTTC.

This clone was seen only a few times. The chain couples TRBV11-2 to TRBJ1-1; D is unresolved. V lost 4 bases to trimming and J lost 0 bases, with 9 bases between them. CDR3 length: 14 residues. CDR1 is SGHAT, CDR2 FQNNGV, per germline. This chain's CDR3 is CASSSSPVNTEAFF. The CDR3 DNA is TGTGCCAGCAGCTCTTCCCCGGTGAACACTGAAGCTTTCTTT.

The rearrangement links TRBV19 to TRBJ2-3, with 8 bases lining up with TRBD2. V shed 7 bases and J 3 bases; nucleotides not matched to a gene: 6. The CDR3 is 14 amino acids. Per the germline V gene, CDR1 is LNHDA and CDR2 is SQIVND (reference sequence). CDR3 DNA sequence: TGTGCCAGTACCTTCAGCGGGAGTACAGATACGCAGTATTTT. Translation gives CASTFSGSTDTQYF. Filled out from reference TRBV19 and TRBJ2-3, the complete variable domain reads DGGITQSPKYLFRKEGQNVTLSCEQNLNHDAMYWYRQDPGQGLRLIYYSQIVNDFQKGDIAEGYSVSREKKESFPLTVTSAQKNPTAFYLCASTFSGSTDTQYFGPGTRLTVL.

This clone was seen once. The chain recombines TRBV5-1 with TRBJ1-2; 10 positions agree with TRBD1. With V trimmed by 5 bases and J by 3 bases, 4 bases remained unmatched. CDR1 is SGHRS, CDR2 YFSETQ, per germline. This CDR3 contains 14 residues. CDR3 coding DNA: TGCGCCAGCAGACCTGGGACAGGGGACTATGGCTACACCTTC. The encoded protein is CASRPGTGDYGYTF.

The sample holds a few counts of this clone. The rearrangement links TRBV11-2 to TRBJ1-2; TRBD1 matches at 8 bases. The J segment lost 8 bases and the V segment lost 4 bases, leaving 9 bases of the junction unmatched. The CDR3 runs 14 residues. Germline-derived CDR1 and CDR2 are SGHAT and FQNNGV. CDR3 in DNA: TGTGCCAGCAGCTCCCCAGGGGGCCTGGGAGGCTACACCTTC. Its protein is CASSSPGGLGGYTF.

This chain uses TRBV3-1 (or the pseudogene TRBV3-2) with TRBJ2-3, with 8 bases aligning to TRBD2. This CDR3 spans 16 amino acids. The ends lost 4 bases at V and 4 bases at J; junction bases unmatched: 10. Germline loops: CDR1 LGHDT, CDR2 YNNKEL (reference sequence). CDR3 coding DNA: TGTGCCAGCAGCCCAAGCGCGAGCGGGAGTGCAGATACGCAGTATTTT. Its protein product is CASSPSASGSADTQYF.

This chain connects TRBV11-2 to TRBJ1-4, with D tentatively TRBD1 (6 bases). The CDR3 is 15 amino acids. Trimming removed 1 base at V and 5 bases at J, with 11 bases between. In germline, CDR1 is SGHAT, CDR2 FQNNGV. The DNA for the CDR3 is TGTGCCAGCAGCTTAGCCGGCAGGGGAAATGAAAAACTGTTTTTT. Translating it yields CASSLAGRGNEKLFF.

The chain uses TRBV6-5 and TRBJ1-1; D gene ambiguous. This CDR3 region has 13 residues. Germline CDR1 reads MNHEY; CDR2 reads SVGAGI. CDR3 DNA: TGTGCTACGGCACTTACCCTAGACACTGAAGCTTTCTTT. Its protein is CATALTLDTEAFF.

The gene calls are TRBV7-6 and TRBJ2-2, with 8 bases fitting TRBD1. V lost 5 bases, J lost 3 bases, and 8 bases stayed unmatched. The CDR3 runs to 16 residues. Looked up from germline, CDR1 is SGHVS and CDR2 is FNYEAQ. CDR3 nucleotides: TGTGCCAGCAGCGGAGACAGGGGACTTGACACCGGGGAGCTGTTTTTT. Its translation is CASSGDRGLDTGELFF.

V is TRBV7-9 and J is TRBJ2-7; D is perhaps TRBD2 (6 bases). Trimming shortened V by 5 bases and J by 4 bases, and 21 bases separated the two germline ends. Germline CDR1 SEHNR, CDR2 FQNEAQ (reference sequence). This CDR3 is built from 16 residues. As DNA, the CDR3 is TGTGCCAGCAGCCTATACAGCGGGCGACACATGTACGAGCAGTACTTC. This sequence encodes CASSLYSGRHMYEQYF.

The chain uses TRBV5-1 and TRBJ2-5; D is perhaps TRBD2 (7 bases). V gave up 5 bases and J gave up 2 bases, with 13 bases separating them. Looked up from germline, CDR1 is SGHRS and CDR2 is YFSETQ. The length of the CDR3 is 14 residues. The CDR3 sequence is CASRGGALQETQYF. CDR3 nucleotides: TGCGCCAGCAGGGGGGGGGCTTTACAAGAGACCCAGTACTTC.

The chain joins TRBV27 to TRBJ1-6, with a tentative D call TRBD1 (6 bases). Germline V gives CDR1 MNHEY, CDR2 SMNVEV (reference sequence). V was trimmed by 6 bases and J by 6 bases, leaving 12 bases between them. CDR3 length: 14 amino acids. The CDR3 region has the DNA TGTGCCAGCAGCTTCAGGGGCGGTAATTCACCCCTCCACTTT. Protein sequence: CASSFRGGNSPLHF.

The CDR3 reads CASSLEGVETQYF. The CDR3, as DNA: TGCGCCAGCAGCTTGGAGGGAGTGGAGACCCAGTACTTC. V is TRBV5-1 and J is TRBJ2-5; a weak D match, TRBD2 (5 bases). The CDR3 is 13 residues long. V was pared by 0 bases and J by 5 bases, with 8 bases between. The germline CDR1 and CDR2 sequences are SGHRS and YFSETQ.

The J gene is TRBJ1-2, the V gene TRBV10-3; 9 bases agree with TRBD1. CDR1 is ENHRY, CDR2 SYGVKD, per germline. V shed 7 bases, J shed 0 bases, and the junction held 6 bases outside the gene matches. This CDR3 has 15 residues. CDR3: CAINLGQGTNYGYTF. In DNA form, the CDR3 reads TGTGCCATCAATCTAGGACAGGGGACTAACTATGGCTACACCTTC.

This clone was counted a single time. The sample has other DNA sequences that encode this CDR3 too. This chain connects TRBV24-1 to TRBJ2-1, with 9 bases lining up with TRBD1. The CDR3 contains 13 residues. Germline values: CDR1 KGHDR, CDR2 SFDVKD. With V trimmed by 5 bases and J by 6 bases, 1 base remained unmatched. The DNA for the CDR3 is TGTGCCACCAGTGTGGACAGGGGCAATGAGCAGTTCTTC. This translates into CATSVDRGNEQFF.

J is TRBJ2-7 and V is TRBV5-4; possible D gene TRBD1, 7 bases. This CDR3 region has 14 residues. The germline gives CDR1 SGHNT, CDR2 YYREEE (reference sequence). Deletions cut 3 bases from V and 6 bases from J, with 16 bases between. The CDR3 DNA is TGTGCCAGCAGCTCCCCGAACAGGGGAGGCGAGCAGTACTTC. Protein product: CASSSPNRGGEQYF.

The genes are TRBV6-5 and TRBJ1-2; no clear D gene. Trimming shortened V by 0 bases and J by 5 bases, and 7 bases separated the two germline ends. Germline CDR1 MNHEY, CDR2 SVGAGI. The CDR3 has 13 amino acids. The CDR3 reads CASSYSRTYGYTF. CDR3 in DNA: TGTGCCAGCAGTTACTCGCGGACTTATGGCTACACCTTC.

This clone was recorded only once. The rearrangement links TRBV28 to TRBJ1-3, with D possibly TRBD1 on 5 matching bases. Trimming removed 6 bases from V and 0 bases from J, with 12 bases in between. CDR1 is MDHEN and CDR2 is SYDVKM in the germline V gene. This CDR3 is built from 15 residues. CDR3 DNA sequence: TGTGCCAGCAGGGGATCAGACAGCTCTGGAAACACCATATATTTT. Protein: CASRGSDSSGNTIYF.

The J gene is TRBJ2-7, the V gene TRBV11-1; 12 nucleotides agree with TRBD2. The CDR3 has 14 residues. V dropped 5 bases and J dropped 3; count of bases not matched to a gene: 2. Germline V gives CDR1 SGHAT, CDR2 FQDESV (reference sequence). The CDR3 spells CASSQTSGGYEQYF. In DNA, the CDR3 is TGTGCCAGCAGCCAGACTAGCGGGGGCTACGAGCAGTACTTC.

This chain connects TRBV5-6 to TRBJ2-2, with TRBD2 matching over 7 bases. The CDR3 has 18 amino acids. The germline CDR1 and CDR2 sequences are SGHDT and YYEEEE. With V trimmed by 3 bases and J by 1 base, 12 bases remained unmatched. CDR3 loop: CASSSGVWASGNTGELFF. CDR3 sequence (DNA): TGTGCCAGCAGCTCGGGGGTCTGGGCTAGCGGGAACACCGGGGAGCTGTTTTTT.

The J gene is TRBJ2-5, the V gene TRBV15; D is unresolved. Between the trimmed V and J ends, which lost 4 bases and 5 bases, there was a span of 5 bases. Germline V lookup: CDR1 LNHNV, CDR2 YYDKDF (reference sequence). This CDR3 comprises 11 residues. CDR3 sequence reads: CATSNEETQYF. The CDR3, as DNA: TGTGCCACCAGCAACGAGGAGACCCAGTACTTC.

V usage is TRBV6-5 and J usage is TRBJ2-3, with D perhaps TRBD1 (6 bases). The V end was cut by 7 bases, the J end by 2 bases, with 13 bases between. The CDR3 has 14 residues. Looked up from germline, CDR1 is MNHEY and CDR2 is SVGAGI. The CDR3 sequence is CASKDSLYTDTQYF. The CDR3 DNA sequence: TGTGCCAGCAAGGACAGCCTCTACACAGATACGCAGTATTTT.

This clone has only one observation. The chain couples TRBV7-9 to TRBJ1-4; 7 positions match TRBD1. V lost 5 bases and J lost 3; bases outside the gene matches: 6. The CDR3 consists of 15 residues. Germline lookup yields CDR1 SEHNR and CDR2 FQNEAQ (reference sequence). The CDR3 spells CASSPQGQANEKLFF. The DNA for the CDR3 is TGTGCCAGCAGCCCACAGGGGCAGGCTAATGAAAAACTGTTTTTT.

CDR3 DNA: TGTGCCAGCACCCCGACAGGCGGCTCTGGAAACACCATATATTTT. Translated, it gives CASTPTGGSGNTIYF. This chain joins TRBV27 and TRBJ1-3, with a weak D call TRBD1 (6 bases). Trimming removed 7 bases at V and 0 bases at J, with 13 bases between. The germline gives CDR1 MNHEY, CDR2 SMNVEV (reference sequence). This CDR3 is 15 amino acids long.

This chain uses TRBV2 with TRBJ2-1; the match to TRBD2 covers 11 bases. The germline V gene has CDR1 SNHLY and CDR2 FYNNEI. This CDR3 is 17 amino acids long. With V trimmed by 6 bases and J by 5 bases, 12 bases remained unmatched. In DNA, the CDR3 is TGTGCCAGCAGAACTCACCCGACTAGCGGGAAACACAATGAGCAGTTCTTC. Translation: CASRTHPTSGKHNEQFF. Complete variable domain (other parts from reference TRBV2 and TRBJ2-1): EPEVTQTPSHQVTQMGQEVILRCVPISNHLYFYWYRQILGQKVEFLVSFYNNEISEKSEIFDDQFSVERPDGSNFTLKIRSTKLEDSAMYFCASRTHPTSGKHNEQFFGPGTRLTVL.

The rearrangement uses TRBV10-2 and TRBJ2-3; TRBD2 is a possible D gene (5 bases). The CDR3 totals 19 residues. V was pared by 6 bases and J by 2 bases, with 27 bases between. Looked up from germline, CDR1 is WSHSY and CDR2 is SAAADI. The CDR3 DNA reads TGCGCCAGCAGCCGGGAAGTCCGACCATTACGGACGGACACAGATACGCAGTATTTT. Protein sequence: CASSREVRPLRTDTDTQYF.

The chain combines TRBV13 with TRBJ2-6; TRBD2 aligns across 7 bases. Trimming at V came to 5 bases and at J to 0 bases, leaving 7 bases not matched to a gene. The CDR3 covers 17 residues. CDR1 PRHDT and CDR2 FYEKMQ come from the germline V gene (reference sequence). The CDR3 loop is CASSAPGGTSGANVLTF. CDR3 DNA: TGTGCCAGCAGCGCTCCCGGGGGGACCTCTGGGGCCAACGTCCTGACTTTC.

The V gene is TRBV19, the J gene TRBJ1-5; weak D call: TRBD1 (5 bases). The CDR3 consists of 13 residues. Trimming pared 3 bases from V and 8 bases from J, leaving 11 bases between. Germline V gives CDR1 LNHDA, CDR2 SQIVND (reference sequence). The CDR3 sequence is CASSMIRGEPQHF. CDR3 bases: TGTGCCAGTAGTATGATTAGGGGTGAGCCCCAGCATTTT.

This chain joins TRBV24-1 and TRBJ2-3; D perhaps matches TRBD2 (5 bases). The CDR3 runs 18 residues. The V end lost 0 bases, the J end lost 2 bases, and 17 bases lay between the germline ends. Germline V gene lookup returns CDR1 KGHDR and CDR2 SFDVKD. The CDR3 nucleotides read TGTGCCACCAGTGATTTGAAGAGAGGGCCCCCGGACACAGATACGCAGTATTTT. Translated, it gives CATSDLKRGPPDTDTQYF.

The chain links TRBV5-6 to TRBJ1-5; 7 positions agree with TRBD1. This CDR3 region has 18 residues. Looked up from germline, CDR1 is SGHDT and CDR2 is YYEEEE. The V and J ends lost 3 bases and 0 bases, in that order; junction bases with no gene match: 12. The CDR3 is CASSSWGRQGYSNQPQHF. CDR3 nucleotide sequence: TGTGCCAGCAGCTCGTGGGGAAGACAGGGCTATAGCAATCAGCCCCAGCATTTT.